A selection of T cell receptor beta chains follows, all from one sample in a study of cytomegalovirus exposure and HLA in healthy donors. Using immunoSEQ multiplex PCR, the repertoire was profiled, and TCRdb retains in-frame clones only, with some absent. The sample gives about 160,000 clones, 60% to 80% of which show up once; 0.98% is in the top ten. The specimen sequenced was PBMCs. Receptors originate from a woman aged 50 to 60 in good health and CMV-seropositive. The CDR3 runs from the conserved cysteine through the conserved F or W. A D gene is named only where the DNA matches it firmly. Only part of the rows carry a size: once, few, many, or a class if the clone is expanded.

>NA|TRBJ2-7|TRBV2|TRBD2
TGTGCCAGCAAGGCTAGCGGGGTGTCCTACGAGCAGTACTTC
CASKASGVSYEQYF
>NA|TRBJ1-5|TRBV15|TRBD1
TGTGCCACCAGCAGAGCCGGGACAGGGAACAATCAGCCCCAGCATTTT
CATSRAGTGNNQPQHF
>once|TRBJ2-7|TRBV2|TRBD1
TGTGCCAGCATTCTTGGACAGGCCTACGTCCACGAGCAGTACTTC
CASILGQAYVHEQYF
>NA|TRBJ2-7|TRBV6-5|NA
TGTGCCAGCAGTTACTTGAGGGTAACCGAGCAGTACTTC
CASSYLRVTEQYF
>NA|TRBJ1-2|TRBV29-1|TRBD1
TGCAGCGCCCAGGGACAGGGGGCCTGGGGCTACACCTTC
CSAQGQGAWGYTF
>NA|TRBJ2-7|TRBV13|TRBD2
TGTGCCAGCAGCTTAGGGGGACTAGCGGGACCCTACGAGCAGTACTTC
CASSLGGLAGPYEQYF
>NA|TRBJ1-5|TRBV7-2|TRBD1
TGTGCCAGCAGCTTAGGGCCCAACACAGGGGCTCAGCCCCAGCATTTT
CASSLGPNTGAQPQHF
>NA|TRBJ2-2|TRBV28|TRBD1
TGTGCCAGCAGTCACCGGGACAGTGCTTCGAACGGGGAGCTGTTTTTT
CASSHRDSASNGELFF
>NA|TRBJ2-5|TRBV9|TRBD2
TGTGCCAGCAGCGTAGTAGCGGGAGGGGAAGAGACCCAGTACTTC
CASSVVAGGEETQYF
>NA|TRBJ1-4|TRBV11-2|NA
TGTGCCAGCAGCTTCAAGGGGGGGACTAATGAAAAACTGTTTTTT
CASSFKGGTNEKLFF